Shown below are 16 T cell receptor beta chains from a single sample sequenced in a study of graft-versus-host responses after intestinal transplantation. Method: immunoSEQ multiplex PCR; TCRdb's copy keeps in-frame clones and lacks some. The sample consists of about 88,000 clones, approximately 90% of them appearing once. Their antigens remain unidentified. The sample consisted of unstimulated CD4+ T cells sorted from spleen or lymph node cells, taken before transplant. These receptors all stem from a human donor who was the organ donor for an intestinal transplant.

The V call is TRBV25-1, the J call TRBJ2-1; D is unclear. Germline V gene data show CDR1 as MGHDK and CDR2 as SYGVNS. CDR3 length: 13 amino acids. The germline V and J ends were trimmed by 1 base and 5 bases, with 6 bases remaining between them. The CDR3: CASSEWRHNEQFF. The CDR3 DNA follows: TGTGCCAGCAGTGAATGGCGGCACAATGAGCAGTTCTTC.

The CDR3 region is CASSELGQGAGYTF. The DNA for the CDR3 is TGTGCCAGCAGTGAATTAGGACAGGGGGCTGGCTACACCTTC. V is TRBV2 and J is TRBJ1-2; 11 nucleotides line up with TRBD1. From germline, CDR1 is SNHLY and CDR2 FYNNEI. Trimming at V came to 2 bases and at J to 7 bases, leaving 3 bases not matched to a gene. CDR3 size: 14 residues.

CDR3: CASSSADTIYF. CDR3 bases: TGTGCCAGCAGCAGCGCCGACACCATATATTTT. V usage is TRBV11-3 and J usage is TRBJ1-3; D unclear. Germline V gene sequence: CDR1 SGHNT, CDR2 YENEEA. V was clipped by 5 bases and J by 8 bases, with 7 bases between them. CDR3 length equals 11 residues.

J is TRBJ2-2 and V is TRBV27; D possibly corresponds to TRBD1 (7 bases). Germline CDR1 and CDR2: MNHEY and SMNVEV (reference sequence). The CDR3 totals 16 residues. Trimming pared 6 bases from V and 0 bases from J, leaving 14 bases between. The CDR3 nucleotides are TGTGCCAGCAGCGGTGCGGGGACAGCGAACACCGGGGAGCTGTTTTTT. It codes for CASSGAGTANTGELFF.

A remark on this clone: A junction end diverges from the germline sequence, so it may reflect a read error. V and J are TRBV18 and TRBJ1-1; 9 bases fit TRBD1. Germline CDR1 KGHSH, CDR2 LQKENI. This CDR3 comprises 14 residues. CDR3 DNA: TGCCGCAGTGGACAGGGGCAGAGTAACACTGAAGCTTTCTTT. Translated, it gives CRSGQGQSNTEAFF. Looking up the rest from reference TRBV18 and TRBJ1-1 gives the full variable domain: NAGVMQNPRHLVRRRGQEARLRCSPMKGHSHVYWYRQLPEEGLKFMVYLQKENIIDESGMPKERFSAEFPKEGPSILRIQQVVRGDSAAYFCRSGQGQSNTEAFFGQGTRLTVV.

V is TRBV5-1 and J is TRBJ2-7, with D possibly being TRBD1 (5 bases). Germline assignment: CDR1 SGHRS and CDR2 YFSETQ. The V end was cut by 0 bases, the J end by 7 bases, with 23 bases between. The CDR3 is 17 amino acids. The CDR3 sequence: CASSLVQGPSTVREQYF. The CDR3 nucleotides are TGCGCCAGCAGCTTGGTGCAGGGTCCTTCGACAGTACGAGAGCAGTACTTC.

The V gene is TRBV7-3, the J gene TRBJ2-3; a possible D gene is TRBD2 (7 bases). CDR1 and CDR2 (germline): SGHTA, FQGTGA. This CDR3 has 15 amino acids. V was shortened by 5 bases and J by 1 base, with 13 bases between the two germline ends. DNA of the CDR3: TGTGCCAGCAGCCCGGGGGGCCGGGGCACAGATACGCAGTATTTT. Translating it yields CASSPGGRGTDTQYF.

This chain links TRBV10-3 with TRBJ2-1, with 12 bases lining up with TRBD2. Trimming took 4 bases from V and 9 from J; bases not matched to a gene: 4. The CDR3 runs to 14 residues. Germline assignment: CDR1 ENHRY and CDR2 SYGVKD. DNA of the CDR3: TGTGCCATCAGTGGACTAGCGGGGGTTTCTGAGCAGTTCTTC. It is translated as CAISGLAGVSEQFF.

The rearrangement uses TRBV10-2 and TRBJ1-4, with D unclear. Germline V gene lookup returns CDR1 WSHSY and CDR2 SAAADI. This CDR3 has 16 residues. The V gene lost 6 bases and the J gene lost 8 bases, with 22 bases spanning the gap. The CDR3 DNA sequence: TGCGCCAGCAGAGCCTTGAGTGGGAGCAAAGGCGAAAAACTGTTTTTT. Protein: CASRALSGSKGEKLFF.

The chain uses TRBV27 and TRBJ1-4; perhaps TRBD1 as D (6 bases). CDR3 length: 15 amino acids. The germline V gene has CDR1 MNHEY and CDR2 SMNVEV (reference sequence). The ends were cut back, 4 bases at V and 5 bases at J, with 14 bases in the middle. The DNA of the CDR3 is TGTGCCAGCAGTTCTGCAGGGGCCTCAAATGAAAAACTGTTTTTT. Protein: CASSSAGASNEKLFF. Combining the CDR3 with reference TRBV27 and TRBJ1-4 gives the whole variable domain EAQVTQNPRYLITVTGKKLTVTCSQNMNHEYMSWYRQDPGLGLRQIYYSMNVEVTDKGDVPEGYKVSRKEKRNFPLILESPSPNQTSLYFCASSSAGASNEKLFFGSGTQLSVL.

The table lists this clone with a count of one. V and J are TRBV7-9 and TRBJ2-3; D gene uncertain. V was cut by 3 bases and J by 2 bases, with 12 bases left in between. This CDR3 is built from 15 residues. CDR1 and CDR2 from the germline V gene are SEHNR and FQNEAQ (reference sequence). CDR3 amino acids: CASSLGQALTDTQYF. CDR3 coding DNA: TGTGCCAGCAGCTTGGGCCAGGCCCTCACAGATACGCAGTATTTT.

The CDR3 region is CASSQSYLVRNGYTF. The CDR3 DNA follows: TGCGCCAGCAGTCAATCGTACCTGGTTAGAAATGGCTACACCTTC. The chain combines TRBV23-1 with TRBJ1-2; D not certain. TRBV23-1 is treated as an ORF (open reading frame) with a function not yet certain. V lost 0 bases and J lost 6, with 14 bases in between. There are 15 residues in the CDR3.

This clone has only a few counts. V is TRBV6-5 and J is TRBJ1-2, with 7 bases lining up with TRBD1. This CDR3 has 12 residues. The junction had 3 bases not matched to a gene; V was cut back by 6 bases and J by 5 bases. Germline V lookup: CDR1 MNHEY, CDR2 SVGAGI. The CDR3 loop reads CASSRQGYGYTF. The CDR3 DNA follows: TGTGCCAGCAGCCGACAGGGTTATGGCTACACCTTC.

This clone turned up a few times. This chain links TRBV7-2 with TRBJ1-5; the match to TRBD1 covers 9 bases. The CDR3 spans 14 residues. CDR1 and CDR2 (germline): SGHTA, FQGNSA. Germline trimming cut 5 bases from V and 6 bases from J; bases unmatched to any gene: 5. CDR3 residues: CASSAQGAAQPQHF. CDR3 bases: TGTGCCAGCAGCGCACAGGGGGCAGCTCAGCCCCAGCATTTT.

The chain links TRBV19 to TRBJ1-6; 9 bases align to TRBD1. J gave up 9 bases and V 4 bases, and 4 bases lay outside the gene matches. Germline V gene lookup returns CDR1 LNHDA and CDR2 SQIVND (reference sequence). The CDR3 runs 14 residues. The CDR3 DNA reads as TGTGCCAGTAGTACCGGACAGGGGACTTCACCCCTCCACTTT. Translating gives CASSTGQGTSPLHF.

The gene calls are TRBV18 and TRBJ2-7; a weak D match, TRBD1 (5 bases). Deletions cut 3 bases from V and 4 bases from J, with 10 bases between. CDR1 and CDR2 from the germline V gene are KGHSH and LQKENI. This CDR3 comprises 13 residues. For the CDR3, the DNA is TGTGCCAGCTCACCGCGGCAGGGATACGAGCAGTACTTC. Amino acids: CASSPRQGYEQYF.